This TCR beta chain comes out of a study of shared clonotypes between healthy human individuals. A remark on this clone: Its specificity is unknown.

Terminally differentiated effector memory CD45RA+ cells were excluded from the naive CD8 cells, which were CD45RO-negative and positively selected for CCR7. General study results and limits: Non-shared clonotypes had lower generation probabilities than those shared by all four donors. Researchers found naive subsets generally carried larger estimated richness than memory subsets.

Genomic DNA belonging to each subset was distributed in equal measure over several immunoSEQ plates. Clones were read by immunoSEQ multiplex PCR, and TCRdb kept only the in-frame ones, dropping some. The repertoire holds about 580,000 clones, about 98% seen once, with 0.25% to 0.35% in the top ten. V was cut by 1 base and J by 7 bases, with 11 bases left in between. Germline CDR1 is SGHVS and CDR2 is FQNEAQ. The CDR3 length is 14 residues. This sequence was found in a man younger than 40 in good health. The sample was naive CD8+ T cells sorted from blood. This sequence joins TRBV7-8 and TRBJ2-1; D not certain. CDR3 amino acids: CASSLGGVTNEQFF. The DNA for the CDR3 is TGTGCCAGCAGCTTAGGAGGAGTGACGAATGAGCAGTTCTTC. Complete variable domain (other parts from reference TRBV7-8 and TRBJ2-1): GAGVSQSPRYKVAKRGQDVALRCDPISGHVSLFWYQQALGQGPEFLTYFQNEAQLDKSGLPSDRFFAERPEGSVSTLKIQRTQQEDSAVYLCASSLGGVTNEQFFGPGTRLTVL.